The 12 T cell receptor beta chains given below trace back to one sample, sequenced in a study of CD8+ T cells in alopecia areata. RNA was extracted and reverse transcribed into cDNA as the sequencing template. Sequencing was performed with immunoSEQ multiplex PCR; in TCRdb, only in-frame clones are kept and a portion is missing. Of some 200,000 clones in the sample, roughly 40% were seen once. The treatment: oral pan-JAK inhibitor, 5-10 mg twice daily. The sequencing used CD4+ T cells sorted from blood, collected at approximately week 36, from a patient treated with tofacitinib. Receptors originate from a human donor with alopecia areata.

The gene calls are TRBV27 and TRBJ1-5, with 10 bases matching TRBD1. Germline-derived CDR1 and CDR2 are MNHEY and SMNVEV (reference sequence). V gave up 6 bases and J gave up 6 bases; unmatched junction bases: 11. The CDR3 extends over 16 amino acids. The CDR3 DNA sequence: TGTGCCAGCAGCTATTTGGGGGACAGGGGAAGTCAGCCCCAGCATTTT. Amino acids: CASSYLGDRGSQPQHF.

The V and J genes are TRBV25-1 and TRBJ1-1; D remains unclear. The germline V and J ends were trimmed by 10 bases and 4 bases, with 13 bases remaining between them. Per the germline V gene, CDR1 is MGHDK and CDR2 is SYGVNS. The CDR3 contains 12 residues. The CDR3 is CATCGFGTEAFF. The CDR3, as DNA: TGTGCCACTTGCGGCTTTGGCACTGAAGCTTTCTTT.

This clone was recorded once. The chain recombines TRBV25-1 with TRBJ2-7, with TRBD1 identical over 10 bases. The V gene end was trimmed by 7 bases and the J gene end by 3 bases; junction bases not matched to a gene: 6. Germline CDR1 and CDR2: MGHDK and SYGVNS. This CDR3 contains 14 residues. CDR3 in amino acids: CASMRQGAVYEQYF. CDR3 DNA sequence: TGTGCCAGCATGCGACAGGGGGCGGTCTACGAGCAGTACTTC.

This chain links TRBV4-2 with TRBJ2-1; 8 nucleotides agree with TRBD2. The length of the CDR3 is 15 residues. With V trimmed by 4 bases and J by 7 bases, 9 bases remained unmatched. The germline gives CDR1 LGHNA, CDR2 YNFKEQ. The CDR3 loop reads CASSPDSGRYNEQFF. CDR3 coding DNA: TGTGCCAGCAGCCCGGACAGCGGGAGATATAATGAGCAGTTCTTC.

CDR3 residues: CASSGGLVVAKNIQYF. For the CDR3, the DNA is TGCGCCAGCAGCGGGGGACTAGTGGTAGCCAAAAACATTCAGTACTTC. The rearrangement joins TRBV5-1 to TRBJ2-4; 8 bases fit TRBD2. CDR3 length equals 16 residues. The V gene's germline CDR1 is SGHRS and CDR2 YFSETQ. After removal of 4 bases from V and 0 bases from J, the junction contained 6 bases not matched to a gene.

This clone was seen only a few times. The chain combines TRBV4-2 with TRBJ2-4, with D uncertain. V lost 0 bases to trimming and J lost 13 bases, with 10 bases between them. The length of the CDR3 is 12 residues. Germline V lookup: CDR1 LGHNA, CDR2 YNFKEQ. CDR3 DNA sequence: TGTGCCAGCAGCCAAGATCACCACGCCCAGTACTTC. Amino acids: CASSQDHHAQYF.

The chain couples TRBV4-3 to TRBJ2-3; D gene unclear. The CDR3 is 17 residues long. Trimming stripped 1 base from V and 1 base from J, with 15 bases between. Germline V CDR1 and CDR2: LGHNA, YSLEER. The CDR3: CASSQGPQVPGTDTQYF. CDR3 nucleotides: TGCGCCAGCAGCCAAGGACCCCAGGTCCCGGGCACAGATACGCAGTATTTT.

The V gene is TRBV5-6, the J gene TRBJ2-7, with TRBD1 identical over 7 bases. Germline lookup yields CDR1 SGHDT and CDR2 YYEEEE. V lost 4 bases and J lost 4; bases outside the gene matches: 5. The CDR3 is 13 residues long. This CDR3 reads CASSVDRRYEQYF. The CDR3 region has the DNA TGTGCCAGCAGCGTGGACAGGAGATACGAGCAGTACTTC.

This clone was observed a handful of times. The chain couples TRBV11-2 to TRBJ1-1, with unresolved D. The ends were cut back, 5 bases at V and 0 bases at J, with 19 bases in the middle. The CDR3 length is 17 residues. The germline CDR1 and CDR2 sequences are SGHAT and FQNNGV. Here the CDR3 DNA reads TGTGCCAGCAGCCCTCCTCACCCGTTTGTGATGAACACTGAAGCTTTCTTT. Translation gives CASSPPHPFVMNTEAFF.

V usage is TRBV30 and J usage is TRBJ2-2; D not certain. The germline V and J ends were trimmed by 3 bases and 6 bases, with 8 bases remaining between them. Germline values: CDR1 GTSNPN, CDR2 SVGIG (reference sequence). This CDR3 has 12 residues. The CDR3 reads CAWSTNSGELFF. As DNA, the CDR3 is TGTGCCTGGAGCACCAATTCCGGGGAGCTGTTTTTT. Together with reference TRBV30 and TRBJ2-2, the CDR3 gives the full variable domain: SQTIHQWPATLVQPVGSPLSLECTVEGTSNPNLYWYRQAAGRGLQLLFYSVGIGQISSEVPQNLSASRPQDRQFILSSKKLLLSDSGFYLCAWSTNSGELFFGEGSRLTVL.

The chain joins TRBV29-1 to TRBJ2-3; D is uncertain. CDR3 length: 11 residues. Trimming stripped 1 base from V and 3 bases from J, with 2 bases between. Germline CDR1 and CDR2: SQVTM and ANQGSEA. The CDR3 nucleotides are TGCAGCGTTGAAGCTACAGATACGCAGTATTTT. Protein product: CSVEATDTQYF.

DNA of the CDR3: TGTGCCAGCAGTGAATGGGGGACTGGGTCCTACAATGAGCAGTTCTTC. This gives the protein CASSEWGTGSYNEQFF. V gene TRBV25-1 combines with J gene TRBJ2-1; tentative D call: TRBD2 (6 bases). V shed 1 base and J shed 1 base, with 11 bases lying between them. Per germline, CDR1 MGHDK and CDR2 SYGVNS. The CDR3 sequence is 16 residues long.